This is a list of T cell receptor beta chains from one sample in a study of tumor and adjacent non-tumor tissue in lung cancer. Using its own MiXCR run on the multiplex PCR reads, TCRdb lists one record per CDR3 protein. The table has tens of thousands of distinct CDR3 sequences, about two thirds seen once. The specimen sequenced was distant non-tumor lung tissue. Source of these receptors: a woman between 45 and 65 years old with non-small cell lung cancer. CDR3s include the opening cysteine and the closing phenylalanine or tryptophan. Fields, in order: V gene, J gene, D gene, clone size, CDR3 protein, CDR3 DNA. A D gene is named only where the DNA matches it firmly. Clone size is not always given. Where it is, it says once, few, many or a class for expanded clones.

>TRBV10-2|TRBJ2-3|.|.
CASSEAYTRYF
TGCGCCAGCAGTGAGGCATATACACGGTATTTT
>TRBV29-1|TRBJ2-3|.|.
CSVEDFVGRVLSADTQYF
TGCAGCGTTGAAGATTTTGTCGGCAGGGTGTTAAGCGCAGATACGCAGTATTTT
>TRBV11-2|TRBJ2-1|.|.
CACRFLAQYNDQFF
TGTGCCTGCAGATTCCTAGCCCAATACAATGATCAGTTCTTC
>TRBV4-2|TRBJ1-6|.|many
CASSQEHGQFNSPLHF
TGTGCCAGCAGCCAAGAACACGGACAGTTTAATTCACCCCTCCACTTT
>TRBV6-2/TRBV6-3|TRBJ2-3|.|.
CASSYLVSTDTQYF
TGTGCCAGCAGTTATTTGGTTAGTACAGATACGCAGTATTTT
>TRBV20-1|TRBJ2-5|TRBD1|once
CSAPGQGGQETQYF
TGCAGTGCACCCGGACAGGGGGGCCAAGAGACCCAGTACTTC
>TRBV20-1|TRBJ2-7|TRBD1|.
CSVSGQATYEQYF
TGCAGTGTTAGTGGACAGGCGACCTACGAGCAGTACTTT
>TRBV20-1|TRBJ1-3|.|.
CNALSGGGNTIYF
TGCAATGCCCTGTCTGGGGGGGGGAACACCATATATTTT
>TRBV12-3/TRBV12-4|TRBJ2-1|TRBD2|.
CARRGDRTSGRGEQLF
TGTGCCAGGAGGGGGGATAGGACTAGCGGGAGAGGTGAACAGTTATTC
>TRBV7-2|TRBJ2-3|.|.
CASTTRGLGSTDTQYF
TGTGCTAGCACCACCCGGGGGTTGGGTAGCACAGATACGCAGTATTTT
>TRBV11-2|TRBJ2-1|TRBD2|.
CASSLMAGTSGPEQFF
TGTGCCAGTAGCCTAATGGCCGGAACTAGCGGACCAGAGCAGTTCTTC
>TRBV5-1|TRBJ1-4|TRBD1|few
CASSMGQADNEKLFF
TGCGCCAGCAGCATGGGACAGGCGGATAATGAAAAACTGTTTTTT
>TRBV12-3/TRBV12-4|TRBJ2-1|.|.
CANLPGVGSSASSSFNEQFF
TGTGCCAACCTCCCGGGAGTCGGTTCCTCGGCTAGTAGCTCCTTCAATGAGCAGTTCTTC
>TRBV5-6|TRBJ1-5|.|.
CASNLGGYSNQPQHF
TGTGCCAGCAACTTGGGGGGGTATAGCAATCAGCCACAGCATTTT
>TRBV4-1|TRBJ1-1|.|.
CASSQDRYRANAEAIF
TGCGCCAGCAGCCAAGATCGTTACAGGGCGAACGCTGAAGCCATCTTT
>TRBV29-1|TRBJ1-1|.|many
CSVSWGRRLSGMNTEAFF
TGCAGCGTTTCTTGGGGGCGCAGACTCTCGGGGATGAACACTGAAGCTTTCTTT
>TRBV20-1|TRBJ2-7|.|.
CSANREGTGYELYF
TGCAGCGCTAACCGAGAAGGCACGGGCTACGAGCTGTACTTC
>TRBV4-1|TRBJ2-2|.|many
CASSPDRNTGELFF
TGCGCCAGCAGCCCCGACAGGAACACCGGGGAGCTGTTTTTT
>TRBV28|TRBJ1-2|.|.
CTSSSLASQTQSYGYTF
TGTACCAGCAGTTCCCTCGCGAGTCAGACACAAAGCTATGGCTACACCTTC
>TRBV11-2|TRBJ2-2|.|.
CASNRLARNTGELFF
TGTGCCAGCAACCGTCTGGCGAGGAACACCGGGGAGCTGTTTTTT
>TRBV11-1|TRBJ2-1|.|.
CVSSLGTPGVNEQFF
TGTGTCAGCAGTTTAGGGACTCCCGGAGTTAATGAGCAGTTCTTC
>TRBV11-2|TRBJ2-1|.|few
CASSFIRKADEQFF
TGTGCCAGCAGCTTTATCAGGAAGGCCGATGAGCAGTTCTTC
>TRBV6-6|TRBJ2-7|.|.
CASSYLVTYEQYF
TGTGCCAGCAGTTACCTAGTGACTTACGAGCAGTACTTC
>TRBV28|TRBJ1-6|.|many
CASSEGNSPLHF
TGTGCCAGCAGTGAGGGTAATTCACCCCTCCACTTT
>TRBV6-5|TRBJ1-3|.|few
CASSPFTGASGNTIYF
TGTGCCAGCAGCCCTTTTACGGGGGCAAGCGGAAACACCATATATTTT
>TRBV28|TRBJ2-6|.|.
CARSDGYSGANVLTF
TGTGCCAGAAGTGATGGGTACTCTGGGGCCAACGTCCTGACTTTC
>TRBV5-4|TRBJ1-2|TRBD1|.
CARSVDRVDGSTF
TGTGCCAGAAGCGTGGACAGGGTCGACGGCTCCACCTTC
>TRBV12-3/TRBV12-4|TRBJ2-1|.|.
CASSLVSGRGYNEQFF
TGTGCCAGCAGCCTTGTATCTGGAAGGGGATACAATGAGCAGTTCTTC
>TRBV6-5|TRBJ2-3|.|.
CTSGFGDTQYF
TGTACCAGCGGGTTTGGGGATACGCAGTATTTT
>TRBV28|TRBJ1-1|.|.
CASSHMGVVEAFF
TGTGCCAGCAGTCATATGGGAGTGGTAGAAGCTTTCTTT
>TRBV11-1|TRBJ1-1|.|.
CASSLKELNNETFF
TGTGCCAGCAGCTTGAAGGAGCTGAACAATGAAACTTTCTTT
>TRBV11-2|TRBJ2-2|.|medium-sized
CASSLEQLGGELFF
TGTGCCAGCAGCTTAGAACAATTAGGCGGGGAGCTGTTTTTT
>TRBV30|TRBJ1-6|.|.
CAWSSFVTSYNSPLHF
TGTGCCTGGAGTTCCTTTGTGACAAGTTATAATTCACCCCTCCACTTT
>TRBV11-2|TRBJ2-5|TRBD2|.
CASSRGASGIKTQYF
TGTGCCAGCAGCCGTGGGGCTAGCGGAATAAAGACCCAGTACTTC
>TRBV7-9|TRBJ2-2|TRBD1|.
CVGSRGTDTAELFF
TGTGTCGGCAGCCGAGGGACAGACACCGCGGAGCTGTTTTTT
>TRBV10-3|TRBJ1-5|TRBD1|many
CATEDREYRNQPQHF
TGTGCCACCGAGGACAGGGAATATCGCAATCAGCCCCAGCATTTT
>TRBV24-1|TRBJ2-5|.|.
CATIDLGETQYF
TGTGCCACCATTGATTTGGGAGAGACCCAGTACTTC
>TRBV29-1|TRBJ2-1|.|.
CSVEGDGLREQFF
TGCAGCGTTGAGGGGGACGGACTCAGAGAGCAGTTCTTC
>TRBV30|TRBJ2-7|.|many
CAWTTTASYEQYF
TGTGCCTGGACCACGACAGCGAGCTACGAGCAGTACTTC
>TRBV7-9|TRBJ2-6|.|few
CASSLALASGANVLTF
TGTGCCAGCAGCTTAGCTCTCGCGTCTGGGGCCAACGTCCTGACTTTC
>TRBV6-1|TRBJ2-1|.|.
CASSKVWVWGSNEQFF
TGTGCCAGCAGTAAGGTTTGGGTCTGGGGAAGTAATGAGCAGTTCTTC